Listed below are T cell receptor beta chains from one sample, sequenced in a study of blood T cell repertoires in COVID-19. Only in-frame clones appear in the TCRdb table, and some are missing; sequencing was by immunoSEQ multiplex PCR. The sample yields 310,000 or so clones, approximately 90% seen once. The sequenced sample consisted of PBMCs or T cells enriched from blood (not recorded which). Every receptor here comes from a woman aged 18-29 years who had recovered from COVID-19. The CDR3 runs from the conserved cysteine through the conserved F or W. A D gene is named only where the DNA matches it firmly. A clone size is listed for some rows: how often the clone was seen (once, few, many), or a class if it is expanded.

cdr3_aa cdr3_nt j_call clone_size v_call d_call
CASSSIVGLQRLLYGYTF TGTGCCAGCAGCTCGATTGTAGGACTACAGCGGCTGTTATATGGCTACACCTTC TRBJ1-2 . TRBV5-6 .
CATSSIGQGVQPQHF TGTGCCACCAGCAGTATTGGACAGGGAGTACAGCCCCAGCATTTT TRBJ1-5 . TRBV15 TRBD1
CASSVELAGGEQFF TGTGCCAGCAGCGTAGAACTAGCGGGAGGGGAGCAGTTCTTC TRBJ2-1 . TRBV9 TRBD2
CASSYSRDRNTEAFF TGTGCCAGCAGTTACTCGAGGGACAGGAACACTGAAGCTTTCTTT TRBJ1-1 . TRBV6-6 TRBD1
CATSDLLMVSSRETQYF TGTGCCACCAGTGATTTGCTAATGGTTAGCTCTCGGGAGACCCAGTACTTC TRBJ2-5 . TRBV24-1 .
CASSPRFRDREFVFF TGTGCCAGCAGCCCCCGCTTCCGGGACAGGGAGTTTGTGTTTTTT TRBJ1-4 . TRBV7-3 TRBD1
CASSPVGQGNGNTIYF TGCGCCAGCAGCCCGGTGGGACAGGGAAACGGAAACACCATATATTTT TRBJ1-3 . TRBV4-1 TRBD1
CASSRYGTGNTPLHF TGTGCCAGCAGCCGGTACGGGACAGGGAATACACCCCTCCACTTT TRBJ1-6 . TRBV5-8 TRBD1
CASSYTGGSIKTQYF TGTGCCAGCAGTTACACGGGGGGGTCGATCAAGACCCAGTACTTC TRBJ2-5 few TRBV6-5 TRBD2
CASRLRQNNEQFF TGTGCCAGCAGATTAAGACAGAACAATGAGCAGTTCTTC TRBJ2-1 . TRBV7-2 .
CASSLNDINSPLHF TGTGCCAGCAGCTTAAACGACATTAATTCACCCCTCCACTTT TRBJ1-6 once TRBV11-2 .
CASSVQGSQPQHF TGTGCCAGCAGTGTGCAGGGTAGTCAGCCCCAGCATTTT TRBJ1-5 . TRBV28 .
CASSLSSGGEETQYF TGCGCCAGCAGCTTGAGTAGCGGGGGGGAGGAGACCCAGTACTTC TRBJ2-5 . TRBV5-1 TRBD2
CASSQDRAGERSYNSPLHF TGTGCCAGCAGCCAAGATCGTGCGGGCGAGCGCTCCTATAATTCACCCCTCCACTTT TRBJ1-6 once TRBV4-2 .
CASSYSGGSYNSPLHF TGTGCCAGCAGTTACTCGGGGGGCTCCTATAATTCACCCCTCCACTTT TRBJ1-6 . TRBV6-5 .
CASSLRQGLYRTDTQYF TGTGCCAGCAGCCTTAGACAGGGCTTATATCGCACAGATACGCAGTATTTT TRBJ2-3 . TRBV7-9 TRBD1
CASRLDRTQYF TGTGCCAGCAGACTGGACAGGACCCAGTACTTC TRBJ2-5 . TRBV16 .
CASSNRTGVGGELFF TGCGCCAGCAGCAACAGGACAGGGGTAGGCGGGGAGCTGTTTTTT TRBJ2-2 . TRBV5-1 TRBD1
CASSLRRRPEAFF TGTGCCAGCAGCTTAAGGAGACGTCCTGAAGCTTTCTTT TRBJ1-1 . TRBV7-9 .
CASSERGTGRNGYTF TGTGCCAGCAGTGAACGGGGGACAGGTCGTAATGGCTACACCTTC TRBJ1-2 . TRBV2 TRBD1
CASSSRDTSSGNTIYF TGTGCCAGCAGTTCCCGGGACACGAGCTCTGGAAACACCATATATTTT TRBJ1-3 . TRBV28 .
CASSRVGQGATNSPLHF TGTGCCAGCAGCCGAGTTGGGCAGGGTGCTACGAATTCACCCCTCCACTTT TRBJ1-6 . TRBV4-2 .
CAWGRTGGTHYGYTF TGTGCCTGGGGCAGAACAGGGGGGACTCACTATGGCTACACCTTC TRBJ1-2 . TRBV30 TRBD1
CASSRQANTEAFF TGTGCCAGCAGCAGACAGGCGAACACTGAAGCTTTCTTT TRBJ1-1 . TRBV12-3/TRBV12-4 .
CASSLLGQGGDQPQHF TGTGCCAGCAGTTTACTTGGACAAGGGGGAGACCAGCCCCAGCATTTT TRBJ1-5 . TRBV28 .
CATSRVAGTGELFF TGTGCCACCAGCAGAGTGGCAGGGACCGGGGAGCTGTTTTTT TRBJ2-2 . TRBV15 .
CASSLQGQNTEAFF TGTGCCAGCAGTTTGCAGGGGCAGAACACTGAAGCTTTCTTT TRBJ1-1 . TRBV27 .
CASSQDPPFNSPLHF TGCGCCAGCAGCCAAGATCCCCCGTTCAATTCACCCCTCCACTTT TRBJ1-6 . TRBV4-3 .
CARSARDSQLPTNEKLFF TGTGCCAGAAGCGCTCGGGACAGCCAACTCCCAACTAATGAAAAACTGTTTTTT TRBJ1-4 . TRBV5-3 TRBD1
CASSPWTGIGELFF TGTGCCAGCAGCCCCTGGACAGGGATCGGGGAGCTGTTTTTT TRBJ2-2 . TRBV7-9 TRBD1
CASSLDGLAGRTDTQYF TGCGCCAGCAGCTTGGATGGGCTAGCGGGACGGACAGATACGCAGTATTTT TRBJ2-3 once TRBV5-1 TRBD2
CASSLEDRGPRLTGELFF TGTGCCAGCAGCTTAGAGGACAGGGGGCCCCGGCTGACCGGGGAGCTGTTTTTT TRBJ2-2 . TRBV7-2 TRBD1
CASSPLTGGLDQPQHF TGTGCCAGCAGCCCGCTGACAGGGGGCTTGGATCAGCCCCAGCATTTT TRBJ1-5 once TRBV16 TRBD1
CASSQARPSGDKQFF TGCGCCAGCAGCCAAGCCCGACCCAGCGGGGACAAGCAGTTCTTC TRBJ2-1 . TRBV4-3 .
CASSSQGAKAKNIQYF TGTGCCAGCAGCTCTCAGGGGGCGAAGGCCAAAAACATTCAGTACTTC TRBJ2-4 once TRBV28 TRBD1
CASSSTSGGTGELFF TGTGCCAGCAGCTCGACTAGCGGGGGCACCGGGGAGCTGTTTTTT TRBJ2-2 once TRBV7-3 TRBD2
CASSSSRWVTNTEAFF TGTGCCAGCAGCTCCTCTAGGTGGGTGACGAACACTGAAGCTTTCTTT TRBJ1-1 . TRBV7-2 .
CASKVAGALGTEAFF TGTGCCAGCAAGGTAGCAGGGGCTTTGGGCACTGAAGCTTTCTTT TRBJ1-1 . TRBV27 .
CASSLTPGERNQETQYF TGTGCCAGCAGCCTAACACCCGGGGAGAGGAACCAAGAGACCCAGTACTTC TRBJ2-5 . TRBV6-2/TRBV6-3 .
CASSMVNRGFTDTQYF TGTGCCAGTAGTATGGTCAACAGGGGCTTCACAGATACGCAGTATTTT TRBJ2-3 . TRBV19 TRBD1
CASSLYGGQPQHF TGTGCCAGCAGCTTATACGGGGGTCAGCCCCAGCATTTT TRBJ1-5 . TRBV5-4 .
CATQGNTGELFF TGTGCCACACAGGGGAACACCGGGGAGCTGTTTTTT TRBJ2-2 . TRBV6-5 .
CATQADNEKLFF TGTGCCACCCAGGCCGATAATGAAAAACTGTTTTTT TRBJ1-4 once TRBV6-5 .
CASRGRGSSYNEQFF TGTGCCAGCAGAGGACGGGGAAGCTCCTACAATGAGCAGTTCTTC TRBJ2-1 . TRBV27 .
CAISESIGPYGYTF TGTGCCATCAGTGAGTCGATTGGGCCCTATGGCTACACCTTC TRBJ1-2 . TRBV10-3 .